This TCR beta chain was sequenced for a study of blood T cells in healthy people across ages (dated by TCRdb to 2013 to 2016). Regarding the research as a whole: In model experiments, roughly one uniquely barcoded TCR beta cDNA molecule per two T cells was captured by template switching. The study measured age-related changes in TCR beta repertoire diversity using deep sequencing normalized with unique cDNA molecular identifiers. The donors were split into four age groups: young (average about 15 years), middle-aged (39), aged (62) and long-lived (roughly 88). To avoid experimental bias, donors of different ages were spread randomly across the sequencing lanes. For two donors (one aged 18 to 30 and one aged 80 or older), the study analyzed two additional independent replicas of 1 million unique cDNA reads from the same blood draw. Here is what the overall study found, with its caveats: Because profiling used bulk unsorted PBMCs, naive and antigen-experienced compartments could not be compared conclusively. Estimates of total diversity based on one million sequenced T cells were regarded as lower bounds and as underestimates. The long-lived group showed more naive CD4+ T cells, fewer expanded clones and increased TCR diversity than the aged group, suggesting age selection. Observed TCR beta diversity per million T cells fell roughly linearly with age, and a significant reduction was already apparent by age roughly 40. A strong correlation was found between observed TCR beta diversity and the percentage of naive T cells measured by flow cytometry. The CMV infection status of donors was not known, potentially confounding age-related changes in expanded clonotypes.

As for this clonotype: What antigen it recognizes has not been identified. Base-call qualities are not available, and no considerably larger clone is one nucleotide away.

Systemically healthy Caucasian individuals from Russia, some 36 in total and aged about 6 to 90 years, were included as donors. Ten milliliters of peripheral blood were drawn from each donor into EDTA-treated Vacutainer tubes. Ficoll-Paque density-gradient centrifugation was used to isolate PBMCs, with at least 6.5 million per sample. Total RNA, at least 6 micrograms per sample, was extracted from PBMCs with Trizol reagent. The percentages of naive CD45RAhigh/CD27high T cells were determined by flow cytometry on a PBMC aliquot from every donor. The library was made by 5' RACE. The sequencing machine was an Illumina HiSeq 2500. A second PCR of about 6 to 11 cycles was performed with a sample-barcoded 5' primer and a J-beta primer mix. A unique molecular identifier was introduced onto each TCR beta cDNA molecule by a template-switch 5' adaptor carrying 12 random nucleotides. Each sample yielded at least 2.5 million CDR3-containing paired-end reads. The Mint cDNA synthesis kit, primed by a TRBC-specific oligonucleotide, was used to synthesize first-strand cDNA from all RNA. After uracil-DNA glycosylase treatment, a first 18-cycle PCR used universal primers M1SS and BC2_uni_R on all cDNA. As for the original processing: Each sample was normalized by randomly selecting 1 million high-quality reads, each carrying a distinct molecular identifier. Instead of being binned into consensus sequences, reads that shared molecular identifiers were thrown out. MiTCR, run with a Q25 quality threshold and the strictest error-elimination algorithm, handled CDR3 identification, clonotype clustering and error correction. A nonparametric unseen species model with Euler transformation was used to estimate lower-bound total TCR beta diversity. TCRdb reanalyzed the raw reads on its own, using fastp at Q25 for trimming and MiXCR for clone calling, and kept in-frame beta chains. When rows share a CDR3 protein, they turn into one entry using the most common DNA and genes. The V and J calls reflect TCRdb's pipeline rather than the authors' work. The sample table records about 1.7 million distinct CDR3 sequences; roughly 28% of these occur just once. The top ten hold roughly 8.2% of the sample.

CDR1 and CDR2 were assigned from the germline V gene (reference sequence) as MNHEY and SMNVEV. The CDR3 has 13 amino acids, counting the end cysteine and phenylalanine. The read is trimmed to its CDR3 DNA, 39 bases read in frame from base 1. Trimming at the junction amounts to 7 bases on V and 1 base on J, and the germline ends lie 10 bases apart. The sequence is built from TRBV27 and TRBJ1-1; the D gene cannot be resolved reliably. The specimen was blood. The sequence was obtained from a woman between 25 and 40 years old in good health. For the CDR3, the sequence is CASTARPNTEAFF. In nucleotides, the sequence is TGTGCCAGCACAGCCCGCCCGAACACTGAAGCTTTCTTT.